One and the same sample provided the 7 T cell receptor beta chains below, sequenced in a study of Graves' ophthalmopathy and Graves' hyperthyroidism. The authors amplified TCR beta CDR3 regions, and they did so from RNA transcripts for repertoire sequencing. The authors performed first-round RT-PCR with HTBI primers and then a second-round multiplex PCR. TCRdb re-derived calls from the multiplex PCR reads in MiXCR, one entry per CDR3 protein. The sample holds about 410,000 distinct CDR3 sequences; around 20% are singletons and the top ten take roughly 1.5%. Sample: peripheral blood. The receptors were sampled from a woman in her late teens or twenties with Graves' ophthalmopathy.

This clonotype was found many times. This chain connects TRBV12-3 or TRBV12-4 to TRBJ1-1; D not resolved. The CDR3 spans 12 residues. V was pared by 7 bases and J by 4 bases, with 10 bases between. The CDR3 nucleotides are TGTGCCAGCATCCTACAAAGCACTGAAGCTTTCTTT. Amino acids: CASILQSTEAFF.

The chain joins TRBV20-1 to TRBJ1-5, with a tentative D call TRBD1 (5 bases). Per germline, CDR1 DFQATT and CDR2 SNEGSKA (reference sequence). CDR3 length equals 16 residues. With 3 bases removed from V and 4 bases from J, the gap between germline ends came to 19 bases. This CDR3 reads CSASWGMRVSNQPQHF. The DNA for the CDR3 is TGCAGTGCTAGTTGGGGGATGAGGGTTAGTAATCAGCCCCAGCATTTT.

The sample holds many counts of this clonotype. J is TRBJ2-2 and V is TRBV2; 9 bases are a match to TRBD1. The CDR3 has 16 amino acids. CDR1 SNHLY and CDR2 FYNNEI come from the germline V gene. V lost 6 bases and J lost 5; bases outside the gene matches: 10. CDR3 sequence (DNA): TGTGCCAGCAGCCTACAGGGGGCGGTATGGACCGGGGAGCTGTTTTTT. This translates into CASSLQGAVWTGELFF.

This clonotype has a count of ten or more. Germline is not matched at one junction end, which may reflect a read error. The V and J genes are TRBV28 and TRBJ1-1; 10 bases match TRBD1. Germline V gene data show CDR1 as MDHEN and CDR2 as SYDVKM. The CDR3 is 16 residues long. CDR3 residues: CASSLTDRGKNTGAFF. Written as DNA, the CDR3 is TGTGCCAGCAGTTTAACGGACAGGGGGAAGAACACTGGAGCTTTCTTT.

This chain links TRBV5-4 with TRBJ2-7, with D tentatively TRBD1 or TRBD2 (5 bases each). The CDR3 has 16 residues. The V gene's germline CDR1 is SGHNT and CDR2 YYREEE (reference sequence). Deletions cut 5 bases from V and 2 bases from J, with 20 bases between. The CDR3 coding sequence is TGTGCCAGCAGTGAGTTACCCGGGACGGACGCCTACGAGCAGTACTTC. This translates into CASSELPGTDAYEQYF.

This clonotype was picked up many times. This sequence joins TRBV19 and TRBJ1-3; no firm D call. Per germline, CDR1 LNHDA and CDR2 SQIVND (reference sequence). The germline V and J ends were trimmed by 7 bases and 2 bases, with 6 bases remaining between them. The CDR3 totals 12 residues. CDR3 nucleotides: TGTGCCAGTACGGGAGCTGGAAACACCATATATTTT. It codes for CASTGAGNTIYF.

In its sample, this clonotype was seen many times. The chain combines TRBV6-2 or TRBV6-3 with TRBJ1-1; 7 bases line up with TRBD1. The V segment lost 2 bases and the J segment 5 bases; nucleotides outside the gene matches: 14. Germline loops: CDR1 MNHEY, CDR2 SVGEGT. The CDR3 totals 17 residues. For the CDR3, the DNA is TGTGCCAGCAGTTACCCTCGCAGGGGGAGGGAAAGAACTGAAGCTTTCTTT. It encodes CASSYPRRGRERTEAFF.